This T cell receptor (beta chain) originates from a study of vaccination and CD4 T cells after COVID-19. Study-level background: The authors exposed cells to overlapping spike peptides derived from SARS-CoV-2, HCoV-NL63, HCoV-OC43 and HCoV-229E.

A few counts support this clonotype. Antigen: not known. V lost 5 bases and J 1 base, leaving 9 bases between the germline ends. Germline CDR1 is SGHRS and CDR2 is YFSETQ. The CDR3 length is 14 residues. The Oncomine TCR Beta short-read assay was applied to DNA of cultured CD4+ T cells. Once CD4+ T cells had been cultured, genomic DNA was extracted from them. TCRdb reanalysed the PCR reads using MiXCR and keeps one entry per CDR3 protein. Of over 11,000 distinct CDR3 sequences in the sample, 20% to 25% were seen once. The treatment was: roughly 10-day PBMC culture with coronavirus spike peptide pools or control peptides (ViraFEST assay). Using peptide pools, antigen-specific T cells were expanded in ViraFEST before TCRs were sequenced.

The material sequenced was cultured CD4+ T cells from blood. The receptor comes from a human donor with COVID-19. This sequence joins TRBV5-1 and TRBJ2-2; D unresolved. CDR3 loop: CASRAKENTGELFF. The CDR3 region has the DNA TGCGCCAGCAGGGCCAAAGAGAACACCGGGGAGCTGTTTTTT.